One T cell receptor (beta chain) is described in this entry. The V gene's germline CDR1 is SGHTA and CDR2 FQGNSA. The J segment lost 7 bases and the V segment lost 5 bases, leaving 11 bases of the junction unmatched. The CDR3 loop spans 16 amino acids. The sort gate was single viable CD3+CD4+CD8-CD45RO+ cells for memory CD4+ T cells. CMV serostatus came from serum IgG against pp150, pp28, p38, p52. TCRdb's copy holds only in-frame clones and misses some; the assay was immunoSEQ multiplex PCR. The sample has about 73,000 clones; under 80% are singletons. This specimen belongs to a study of memory CD4+ T cells and cytomegalovirus serostatus. Study in general: Donors were healthy Belgian adults, 10 or so CMV seropositive and 24 seronegative.

Sequences were obtained from memory CD4+ T cells from blood. This TCR was sampled from an adult in good health and CMV-seropositive. The chain couples TRBV7-2 to TRBJ1-2; the match to TRBD1 covers 12 bases. This CDR3 is CASSRNAGTGGVGYTF. The CDR3, as DNA: TGTGCCAGCAGCAGAAACGCCGGGACAGGGGGCGTTGGCTACACCTTC.